Listed here are 2 T cell receptor beta chains from one sample, sequenced in a study of T cell responses to AZD1222 COVID-19 vaccine. Some clones are missing from TCRdb's copy, which holds only in-frame ones; the method was immunoSEQ multiplex PCR. This table has some 86,000 clones, 80% appearing once. Sequenced material: peripheral blood, taken on day 0 of AZD1222 vaccination. Receptor source: an adult in good health.

The CDR3 DNA follows: TGTGCCAGCAGCATGGGGGACAGGGACACAGATACGCAGTATTTT. This sequence encodes CASSMGDRDTDTQYF. The chain links TRBV21-1 to TRBJ2-3; the table's D call TRBD1 went unverified against the DNA. TRBV21-1 is a listed pseudogene. The CDR3 is made up of 15 amino acids.

The chain is built from TRBV6-5 and TRBJ2-1; 9 bases map to TRBD2. V lost 4 bases to trimming and J lost 9 bases; unmatched junction nucleotides: 7. The V gene's germline CDR1 is MNHEY and CDR2 SVGAGI. The length of the CDR3 is 14 residues. The CDR3 DNA reads as TGTGCCAGCAGTTCAGCGGGGGGCGGCGGTGAGCAGTTCTTC. This codes for CASSSAGGGGEQFF.